This entry lists 10 T cell receptor beta chains sequenced from one sample in a study of T cell responses to AZD1222 COVID-19 vaccine (dated by TCRdb to 2020 to 2023). The library was made by the immunoSEQ multiplex PCR assay. Entries here come from immuneACCESS through TCRdb and include only in-frame sequences with V and J called. Some clones fail to appear in such tables; in the studies checked, an unresolved V gene covers under half of the shortfall, and the cause of the remainder is unknown. The data table for this sample lists about 140,000 clones. The ten top clones hold about 2.2% of the sample. Per the publication, the time point label means: baseline before first vaccination. The specimen sequenced was peripheral blood. Receptors originate from an adult in good health.

The chain combines TRBV6-1 with TRBJ1-5; D is uncertain. The CDR3 runs to 16 residues. V shed 2 bases and J shed 0 bases, with 11 bases lying between them. Looked up from germline, CDR1 is MNHNS and CDR2 is SASEGT. The CDR3 bases are TGTGCCAGCAGTGAACACGGCGGTCATAGCAATCAGCCCCAGCATTTT. This encodes CASSEHGGHSNQPQHF.

The gene calls are TRBV29-1 and TRBJ1-2; D is possibly TRBD1 (5 bases). CDR3 size: 12 residues. Germline lookup yields CDR1 SQVTM and CDR2 ANQGSEA. The V end lost 5 bases, the J end lost 6 bases, and 13 bases lay between the germline ends. CDR3 in amino acids: CSVRSQGDGYTF. CDR3 nucleotide sequence: TGCAGCGTTCGCTCGCAGGGCGATGGCTACACCTTC.

The chain employs TRBV2 and TRBJ1-1; D gene ambiguous. V lost 6 bases and J 4 bases, leaving 15 bases between the germline ends. CDR1 and CDR2 from the germline V gene are SNHLY and FYNNEI. The CDR3 runs to 14 residues. This chain's CDR3 is CASRGGVPGTEAFF. CDR3 DNA: TGTGCCAGCAGGGGCGGGGTTCCGGGCACTGAAGCTTTCTTT.

This sequence joins TRBV29-1 and TRBJ1-4; D is perhaps TRBD1 (5 bases). The germline V gene encodes CDR1 SQVTM and CDR2 ANQGSEA. The CDR3 length is 13 residues. Trimming took off 4 bases at V and 8 bases at J, with 14 bases between the two ends. This CDR3 is CSVVLTGREKLFF. In DNA form, the CDR3 reads TGCAGCGTTGTACTCACAGGTCGGGAAAAACTGTTTTTT.

V usage is TRBV7-2 and J usage is TRBJ2-1, with TRBD2 matching 11 bases. The germline gives CDR1 SGHTA, CDR2 FQGNSA. V lost 3 bases to trimming and J lost 6 bases; unmatched junction nucleotides: 4. The CDR3 runs 15 residues. In nucleotides, the CDR3 is TGTGCCAGCAGCTTGACTAGCGGGGTCCTCAATGAGCAGTTCTTC. This codes for CASSLTSGVLNEQFF.

The chain uses TRBV7-9 and TRBJ1-2; D is possibly TRBD1 (5 bases). Germline CDR1 and CDR2: SEHNR and FQNEAQ (reference sequence). The CDR3 loop spans 14 amino acids. Trimming took off 1 base at V and 6 bases at J, with 12 bases between the two ends. The CDR3 region is CASSLGEGTHGYTF. CDR3 DNA sequence: TGTGCCAGCAGCTTAGGCGAGGGGACCCATGGCTACACCTTC.

The chain recombines TRBV6-5 with TRBJ2-1, with 7 bases that match TRBD2. From germline, CDR1 is MNHEY and CDR2 SVGAGI. V lost 6 bases to trimming and J lost 8 bases; unmatched junction nucleotides: 4. The CDR3 covers 12 residues. The CDR3: CASSTTSHEQFF. The CDR3 coding sequence is TGTGCCAGCAGCACGACTAGCCATGAGCAGTTCTTC.

The rearrangement uses TRBV7-9 and TRBJ1-1; tentatively, D is TRBD1 (6 bases). The CDR3 is 17 residues long. V was cut by 7 bases and J by 0 bases, with 21 bases left in between. Germline V gene lookup returns CDR1 SEHNR and CDR2 FQNEAQ (reference sequence). The CDR3 sequence is CASTQFPGTNMNTEAFF. CDR3 DNA sequence: TGTGCCAGCACCCAGTTCCCCGGGACAAACATGAACACTGAAGCTTTCTTT.

The chain employs TRBV4-1 and TRBJ2-4, with 9 bases matching TRBD1. Germline CDR1 is MGHRA and CDR2 is YSYEKL. CDR3 length: 16 amino acids. V dropped 2 bases and J dropped 8; count of bases not matched to a gene: 10. CDR3 bases: TGCGCCAGCAGCCAATCAACCGGGACAGGGATTCACATTCAGTACTTC. As protein: CASSQSTGTGIHIQYF.

This clone is classed as large by frequency. The CDR3 spells CASSLDRDRGRMGEQFF. CDR3 DNA: TGTGCCAGCAGCTTAGACCGGGACAGGGGGCGGATGGGTGAGCAGTTCTTC. V and J are TRBV11-3 and TRBJ2-1; 12 nucleotides match TRBD1. The CDR3 runs to 17 residues. J lost 9 bases, V lost 0 bases, and 9 bases had no gene match. Germline V lookup: CDR1 SGHNT, CDR2 YENEEA.